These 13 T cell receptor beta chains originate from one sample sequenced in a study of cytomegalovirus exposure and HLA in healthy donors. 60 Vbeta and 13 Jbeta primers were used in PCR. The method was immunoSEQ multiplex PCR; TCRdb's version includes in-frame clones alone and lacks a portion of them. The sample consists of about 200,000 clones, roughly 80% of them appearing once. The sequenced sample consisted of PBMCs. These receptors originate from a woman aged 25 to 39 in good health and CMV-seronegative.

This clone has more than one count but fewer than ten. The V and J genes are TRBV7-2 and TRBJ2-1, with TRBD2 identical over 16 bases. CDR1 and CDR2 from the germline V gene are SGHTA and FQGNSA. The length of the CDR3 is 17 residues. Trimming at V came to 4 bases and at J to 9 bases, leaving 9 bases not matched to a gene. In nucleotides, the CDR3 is TGTGCCAGCAGCTCTGAGCCGGGACTAGCGGGGGGGCCTGAGCAGTTCTTC. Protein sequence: CASSSEPGLAGGPEQFF.

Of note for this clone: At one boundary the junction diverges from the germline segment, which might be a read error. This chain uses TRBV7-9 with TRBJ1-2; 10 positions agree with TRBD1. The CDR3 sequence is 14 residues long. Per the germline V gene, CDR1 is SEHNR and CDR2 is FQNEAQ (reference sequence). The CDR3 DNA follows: TGTTCCAGCAGCGACAGGGGGCGCGGCTATGGCTACACCTTC. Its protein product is CSSSDRGRGYGYTF. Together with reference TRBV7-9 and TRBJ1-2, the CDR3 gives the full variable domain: DTGVSQNPRHKITKRGQNVTFRCDPISEHNRLYWYRQTLGQGPEFLTYFQNEAQLEKSRLLSDRFSAERPKGSFSTLEIQRTEQGDSAMYLCSSSDRGRGYGYTFGSGTRLTVV.

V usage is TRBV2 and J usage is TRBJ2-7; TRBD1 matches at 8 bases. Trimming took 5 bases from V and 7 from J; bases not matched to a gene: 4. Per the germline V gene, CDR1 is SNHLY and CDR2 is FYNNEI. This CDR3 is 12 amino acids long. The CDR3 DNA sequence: TGTGCCAGCAGTAAACAGGGGGTTGAGCAGTACTTC. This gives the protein CASSKQGVEQYF.

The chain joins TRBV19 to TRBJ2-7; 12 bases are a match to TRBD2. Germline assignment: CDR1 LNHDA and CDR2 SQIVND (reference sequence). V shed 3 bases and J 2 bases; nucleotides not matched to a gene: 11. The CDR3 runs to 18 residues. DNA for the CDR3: TGTGCCAGTAGTATTTCGGTTGCTAGCGGGAGGGCCCCCTACGAGCAGTACTTC. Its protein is CASSISVASGRAPYEQYF.

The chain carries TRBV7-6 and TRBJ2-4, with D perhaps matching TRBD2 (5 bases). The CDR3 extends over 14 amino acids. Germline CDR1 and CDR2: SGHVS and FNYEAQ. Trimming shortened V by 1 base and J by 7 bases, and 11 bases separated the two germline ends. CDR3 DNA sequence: TGTGCCAGCAGCTTAGAATGGGGAGATAACATTCAGTACTTC. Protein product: CASSLEWGDNIQYF.

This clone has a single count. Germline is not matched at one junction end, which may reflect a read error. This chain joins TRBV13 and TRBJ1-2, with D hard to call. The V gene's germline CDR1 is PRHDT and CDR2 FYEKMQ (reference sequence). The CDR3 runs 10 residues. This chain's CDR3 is CASAGYGYPF. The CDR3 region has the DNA TGTGCCAGCGCGGGGTATGGCTACCCCTTC.

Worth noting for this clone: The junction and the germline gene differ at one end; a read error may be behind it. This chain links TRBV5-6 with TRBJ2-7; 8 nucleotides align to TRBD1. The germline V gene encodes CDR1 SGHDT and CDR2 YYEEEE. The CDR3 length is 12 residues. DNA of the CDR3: TGTGCCAGCAGCCCCTGGGACAGGACTCAGGCTTTC. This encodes CASSPWDRTQAF.

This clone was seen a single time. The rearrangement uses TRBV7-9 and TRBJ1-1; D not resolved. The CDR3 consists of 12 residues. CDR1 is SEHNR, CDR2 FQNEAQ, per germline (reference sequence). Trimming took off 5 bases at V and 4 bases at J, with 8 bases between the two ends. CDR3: CASSTGPTEAFF. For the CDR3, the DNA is TGTGCCAGCAGCACGGGTCCCACTGAAGCTTTCTTT.

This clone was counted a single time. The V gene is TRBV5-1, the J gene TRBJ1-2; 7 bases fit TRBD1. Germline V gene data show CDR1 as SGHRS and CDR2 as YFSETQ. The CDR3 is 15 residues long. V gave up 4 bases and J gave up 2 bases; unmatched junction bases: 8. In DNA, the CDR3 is TGCGCCAGCAGCGTCCAGACAGGGAACAACTATGGCTACACCTTC. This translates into CASSVQTGNNYGYTF.

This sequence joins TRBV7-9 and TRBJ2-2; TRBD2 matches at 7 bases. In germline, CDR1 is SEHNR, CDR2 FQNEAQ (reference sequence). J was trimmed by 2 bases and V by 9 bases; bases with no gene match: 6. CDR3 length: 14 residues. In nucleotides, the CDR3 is TGTGCCAGAACGGGAGGTGCCAACACCGGGGAGCTGTTTTTT. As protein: CARTGGANTGELFF. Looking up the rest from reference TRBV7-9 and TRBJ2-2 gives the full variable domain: DTGVSQNPRHKITKRGQNVTFRCDPISEHNRLYWYRQTLGQGPEFLTYFQNEAQLEKSRLLSDRFSAERPKGSFSTLEIQRTEQGDSAMYLCARTGGANTGELFFGEGSRLTVL.

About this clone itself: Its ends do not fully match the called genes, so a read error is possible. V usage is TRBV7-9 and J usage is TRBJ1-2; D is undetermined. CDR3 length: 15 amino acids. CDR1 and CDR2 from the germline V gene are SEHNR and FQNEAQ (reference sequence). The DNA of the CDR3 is TGTGCCAGCAGCTTAGGAGGAGGAGTGCACTATGGCTACCCCTTC. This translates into CASSLGGGVHYGYPF.

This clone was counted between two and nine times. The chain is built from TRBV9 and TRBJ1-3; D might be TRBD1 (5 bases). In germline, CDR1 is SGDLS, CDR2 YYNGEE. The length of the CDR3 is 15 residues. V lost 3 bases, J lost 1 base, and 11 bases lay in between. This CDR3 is CASSASDSSGNTIYF. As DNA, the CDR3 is TGTGCCAGCAGCGCATCAGACAGTTCTGGAAACACCATATATTTT.

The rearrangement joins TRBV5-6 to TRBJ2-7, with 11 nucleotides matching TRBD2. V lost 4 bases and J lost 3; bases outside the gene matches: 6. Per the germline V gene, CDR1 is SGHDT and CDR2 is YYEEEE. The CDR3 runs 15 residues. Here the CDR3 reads CASSLPGTSGYEQYF. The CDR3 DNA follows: TGTGCCAGCAGCCTTCCCGGGACTAGCGGCTACGAGCAGTACTTC.